The T cell receptor beta chain described here comes from a study of beta chain features in type 1 diabetes. As for the study in general: Cell yields, age and gender were similar between patients and healthy donors. Study results and caveats: Researchers reported that naive, central memory and Treg TCRB repertoires appeared more similar in patients than in healthy donors.

Concerning this clone: What it binds is unknown.

Sorting gave populations that all exceeded 98% purity. The authors reverse transcribed all of the isolated RNA, so sequencing captured expressed TCRB transcripts. Profiled with immunoSEQ multiplex PCR; TCRdb holds only in-frame clones, not every one. The data hold 810,000 or so clones, with roughly a sixth observed a single time. Trimming took 7 bases from V and 11 from J; bases not matched to a gene: 14. The CDR3 is 13 amino acids. CDR1 SQVTM and CDR2 ANQGSEA come from the germline V gene. This receptor was identified in a woman younger than 30 in good health. The sequencing sample was made of naive CD4+ T cells from blood. The chain carries TRBV29-1 and TRBJ1-2; 9 nucleotides agree with TRBD1. CDR3: CSAEPGQGLRYTF. The CDR3 nucleotides are TGCAGCGCCGAACCGGGACAGGGTTTGAGATACACCTTC.